The clone carrying this T cell receptor (beta chain) was observed a handful of times. The antigen is unknown. This entry comes from a study of CD8 T cells in ankylosing spondylitis. J lost 8 bases, V lost 3 bases, and 14 bases had no gene match. The germline V gene encodes CDR1 KGHDR and CDR2 SFDVKD. This CDR3 region has 16 residues. Notes on the study in general: Blood from ankylosing spondylitis patients appeared to carry a characteristic roughly eight-variant TCR beta motif. Earlier literature documents some of the motif variants in reactive arthritis synovial fluid and blood. Disease-linked clones reportedly concentrated significantly in matched ankylosing spondylitis synovial fluid. Disease-linked clones had a CD8+ phenotype and relatively low frequency in peripheral blood.

TCRdb reprocessed the 5' RACE reads with MiXCR, giving one entry per CDR3 protein. This table has under 850,000 distinct CDR3 sequences, around 20% appearing once. The sequence was obtained from a male donor with ankylosing spondylitis. The chain joins TRBV24-1 to TRBJ2-5; 7 bases line up with TRBD2. Material: blood, either unsorted or a sorted T cell fraction (not recorded which). This CDR3 is CATSDPGGPERGTQYF. CDR3 nucleotides: TGTGCCACCAGTGATCCGGGGGGACCGGAGAGGGGCACCCAGTACTTC.